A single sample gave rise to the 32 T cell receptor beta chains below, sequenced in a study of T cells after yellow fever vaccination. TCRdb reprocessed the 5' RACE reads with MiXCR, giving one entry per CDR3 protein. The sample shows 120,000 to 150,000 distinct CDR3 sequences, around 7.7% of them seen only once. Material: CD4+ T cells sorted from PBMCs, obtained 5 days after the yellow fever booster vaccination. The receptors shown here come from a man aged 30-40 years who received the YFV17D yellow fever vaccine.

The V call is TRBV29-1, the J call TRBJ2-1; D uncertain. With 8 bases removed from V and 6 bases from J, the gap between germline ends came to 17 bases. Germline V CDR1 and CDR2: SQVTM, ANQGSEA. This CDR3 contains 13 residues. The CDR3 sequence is CSTQPGAGNEQFF. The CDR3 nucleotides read TGCAGCACGCAACCGGGCGCCGGCAATGAGCAGTTCTTC.

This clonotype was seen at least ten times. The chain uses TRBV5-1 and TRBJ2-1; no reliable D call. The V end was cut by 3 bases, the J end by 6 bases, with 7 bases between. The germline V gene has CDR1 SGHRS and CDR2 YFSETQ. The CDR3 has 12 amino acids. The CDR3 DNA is TGCGCCAGCAGCTACCCCTCCAATGAGCAGTTCTTC. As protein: CASSYPSNEQFF.

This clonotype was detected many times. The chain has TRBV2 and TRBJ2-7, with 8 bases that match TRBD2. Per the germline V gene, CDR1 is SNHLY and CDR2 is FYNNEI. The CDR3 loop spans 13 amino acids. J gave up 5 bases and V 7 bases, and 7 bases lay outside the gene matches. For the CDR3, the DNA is TGTGCCAGCAACGTTTTCGGGGGGGACGAGCAGTACTTC. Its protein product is CASNVFGGDEQYF.

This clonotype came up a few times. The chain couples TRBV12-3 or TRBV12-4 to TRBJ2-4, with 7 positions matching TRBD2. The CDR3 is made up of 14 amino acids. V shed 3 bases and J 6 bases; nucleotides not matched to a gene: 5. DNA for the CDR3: TGTGCCAGCAGTTTGAGCGGGACTCTAAACATTCAGTACTTC. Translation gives CASSLSGTLNIQYF.

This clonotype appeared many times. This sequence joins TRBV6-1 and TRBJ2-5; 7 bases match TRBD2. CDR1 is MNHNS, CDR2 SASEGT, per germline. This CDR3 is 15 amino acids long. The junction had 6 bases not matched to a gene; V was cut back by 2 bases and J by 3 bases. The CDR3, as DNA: TGTGCCAGCAGTGAATCCGGGACTACGAAAGAGACCCAGTACTTC. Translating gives CASSESGTTKETQYF.

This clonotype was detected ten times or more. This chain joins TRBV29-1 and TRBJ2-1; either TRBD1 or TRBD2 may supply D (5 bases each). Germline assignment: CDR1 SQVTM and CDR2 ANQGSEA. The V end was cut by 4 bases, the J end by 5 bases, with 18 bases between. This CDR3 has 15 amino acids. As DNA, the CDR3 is TGCAGCGTTGTAAGGGACCCGATCCGCAACAATGAGCAGTTCTTC. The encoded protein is CSVVRDPIRNNEQFF.

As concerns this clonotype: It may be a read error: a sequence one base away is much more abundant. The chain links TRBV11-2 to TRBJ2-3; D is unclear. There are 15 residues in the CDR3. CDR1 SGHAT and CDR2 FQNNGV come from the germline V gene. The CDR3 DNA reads TGTGGCAGCAGCTTAGGACCGAAGATTACGGATACGCAGTATTTT. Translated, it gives CGSSLGPKITDTQYF.

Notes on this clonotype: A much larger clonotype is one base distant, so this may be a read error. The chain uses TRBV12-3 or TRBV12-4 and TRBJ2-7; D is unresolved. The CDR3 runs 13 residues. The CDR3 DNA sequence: TGTGCCAGCCGTTTAAACCTCAGGAACGAGCAGTACTTC. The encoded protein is CASRLNLRNEQYF.

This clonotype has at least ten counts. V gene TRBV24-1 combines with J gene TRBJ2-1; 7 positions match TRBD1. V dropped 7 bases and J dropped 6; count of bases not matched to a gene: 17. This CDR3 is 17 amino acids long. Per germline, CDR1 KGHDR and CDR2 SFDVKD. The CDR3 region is CATSQVEPGQFGNEQFF. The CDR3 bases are TGTGCCACCAGCCAAGTTGAACCGGGACAGTTCGGCAATGAGCAGTTCTTC.

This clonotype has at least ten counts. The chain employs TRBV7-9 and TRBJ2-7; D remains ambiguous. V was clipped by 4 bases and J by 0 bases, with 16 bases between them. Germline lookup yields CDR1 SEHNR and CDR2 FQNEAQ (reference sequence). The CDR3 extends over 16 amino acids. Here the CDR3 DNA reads TGTGCCAGCAGCTCGATACAGACCCCAGGCTCCTACGAGCAGTACTTC. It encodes CASSSIQTPGSYEQYF.

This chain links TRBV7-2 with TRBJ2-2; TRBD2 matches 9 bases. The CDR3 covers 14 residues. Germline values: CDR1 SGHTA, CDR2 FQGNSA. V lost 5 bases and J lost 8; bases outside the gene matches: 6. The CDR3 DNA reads TGTGCCAGCAGCATTAGCGGGAGAAAGGGGGAGCTGTTTTTT. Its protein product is CASSISGRKGELFF. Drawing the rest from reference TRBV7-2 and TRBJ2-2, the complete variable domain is GAGVSQSPSNKVTEKGKDVELRCDPISGHTALYWYRQSLGQGLEFLIYFQGNSAPDKSGLPSDRFSAERTGGSVSTLTIQRTQQEDSAVYLCASSISGRKGELFFGEGSRLTVL.

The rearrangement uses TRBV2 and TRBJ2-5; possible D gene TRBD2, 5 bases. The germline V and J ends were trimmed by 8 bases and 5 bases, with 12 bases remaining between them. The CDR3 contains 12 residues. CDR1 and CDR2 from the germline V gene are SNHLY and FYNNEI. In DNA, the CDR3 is TGTGCCAGCGACCGGGATGAGGAGACCCAGTACTTC. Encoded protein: CASDRDEETQYF.

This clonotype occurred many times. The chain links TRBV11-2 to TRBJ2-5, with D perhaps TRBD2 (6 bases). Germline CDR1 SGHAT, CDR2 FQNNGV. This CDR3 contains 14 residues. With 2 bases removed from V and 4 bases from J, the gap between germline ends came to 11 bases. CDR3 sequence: CASSLLLGLETQYF. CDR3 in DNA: TGTGCCAGCAGCTTACTGTTGGGACTAGAGACCCAGTACTTC.

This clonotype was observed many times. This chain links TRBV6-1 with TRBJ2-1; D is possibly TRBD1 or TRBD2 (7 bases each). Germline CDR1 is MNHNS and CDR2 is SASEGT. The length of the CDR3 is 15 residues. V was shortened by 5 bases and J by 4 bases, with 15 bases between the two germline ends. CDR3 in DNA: TGTGCCAGCAGTACCAGGGGGAGGGCGTACAATGAGCAGTTCTTC. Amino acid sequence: CASSTRGRAYNEQFF.

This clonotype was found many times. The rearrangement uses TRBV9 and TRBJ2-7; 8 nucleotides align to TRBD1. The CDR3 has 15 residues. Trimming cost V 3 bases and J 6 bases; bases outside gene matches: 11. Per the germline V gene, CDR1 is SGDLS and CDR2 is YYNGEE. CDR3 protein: CASSAQDRAVGEQYF. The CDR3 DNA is TGTGCCAGCAGCGCCCAGGACAGGGCGGTAGGCGAGCAGTACTTC.

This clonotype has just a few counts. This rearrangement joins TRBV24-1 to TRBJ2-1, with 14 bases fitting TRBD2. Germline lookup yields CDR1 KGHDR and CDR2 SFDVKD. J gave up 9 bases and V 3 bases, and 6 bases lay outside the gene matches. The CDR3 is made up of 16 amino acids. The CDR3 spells CATSDRLAGGPPEQFF. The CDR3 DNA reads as TGTGCCACCAGTGATCGACTAGCGGGAGGGCCCCCTGAGCAGTTCTTC.

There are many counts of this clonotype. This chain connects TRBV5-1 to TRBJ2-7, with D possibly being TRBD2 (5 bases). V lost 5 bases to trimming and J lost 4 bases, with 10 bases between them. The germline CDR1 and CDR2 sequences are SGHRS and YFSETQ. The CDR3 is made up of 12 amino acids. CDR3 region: CASSPGSYEQYF. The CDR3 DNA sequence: TGCGCCAGCAGTCCGGGGAGTTACGAGCAGTACTTC.

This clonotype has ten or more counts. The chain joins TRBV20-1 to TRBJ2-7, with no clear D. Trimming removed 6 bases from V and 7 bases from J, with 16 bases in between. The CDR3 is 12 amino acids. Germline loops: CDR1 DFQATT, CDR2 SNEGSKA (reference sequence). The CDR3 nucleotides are TGCAGTGCCAGGATGGACCCTACAGAGCAGTACTTC. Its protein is CSARMDPTEQYF.

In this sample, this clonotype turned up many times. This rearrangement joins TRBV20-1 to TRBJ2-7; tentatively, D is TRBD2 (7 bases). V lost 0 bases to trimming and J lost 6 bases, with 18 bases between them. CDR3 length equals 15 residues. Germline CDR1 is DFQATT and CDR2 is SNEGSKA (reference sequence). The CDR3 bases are TGCAGTGCTAGAGATCTTAGGGGGGGAGTAAGCGAGCAGTACTTC. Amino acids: CSARDLRGGVSEQYF.

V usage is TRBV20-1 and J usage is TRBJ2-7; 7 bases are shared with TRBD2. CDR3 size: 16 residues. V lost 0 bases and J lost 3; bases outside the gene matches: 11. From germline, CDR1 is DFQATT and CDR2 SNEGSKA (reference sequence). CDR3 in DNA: TGCAGTGCTAGAGATATGGCTAGCGGAACACGCTACGAGCAGTACTTC. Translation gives CSARDMASGTRYEQYF.

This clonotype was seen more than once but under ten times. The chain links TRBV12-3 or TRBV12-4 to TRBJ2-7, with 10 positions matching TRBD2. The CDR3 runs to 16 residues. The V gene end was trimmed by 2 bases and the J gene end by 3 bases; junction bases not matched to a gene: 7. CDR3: CASSLLAGAPLYEQYF. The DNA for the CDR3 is TGTGCCAGCAGTTTACTAGCGGGAGCCCCACTCTACGAGCAGTACTTC.

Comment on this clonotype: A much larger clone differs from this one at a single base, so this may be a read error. This CDR3 is CVSNGGPAANTGELFF. CDR3 in DNA: TGCGTCAGCAATGGGGGGCCGGCGGCGAACACCGGGGAGCTGTTTTTT. The chain has TRBV10-1 and TRBJ2-2; D is tentatively TRBD1 or TRBD2 (6 bases each). The CDR3 covers 16 residues. Germline CDR1 and CDR2: WNHNN and SYGVQD (reference sequence).

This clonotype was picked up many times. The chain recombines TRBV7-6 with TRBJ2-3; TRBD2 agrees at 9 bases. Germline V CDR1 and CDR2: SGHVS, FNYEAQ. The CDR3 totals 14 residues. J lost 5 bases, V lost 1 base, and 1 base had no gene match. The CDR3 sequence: CASSLGLAEDTQYF. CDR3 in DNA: TGTGCCAGCAGCTTAGGACTAGCGGAAGATACGCAGTATTTT.

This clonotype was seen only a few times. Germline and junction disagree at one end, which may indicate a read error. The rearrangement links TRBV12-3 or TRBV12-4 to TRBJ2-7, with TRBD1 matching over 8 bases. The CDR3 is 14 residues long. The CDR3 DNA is TGTGCCAGCAGTCAGCCCGGGACAGGCGCGCGCCGGGACTTC. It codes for CASSQPGTGARRDF.

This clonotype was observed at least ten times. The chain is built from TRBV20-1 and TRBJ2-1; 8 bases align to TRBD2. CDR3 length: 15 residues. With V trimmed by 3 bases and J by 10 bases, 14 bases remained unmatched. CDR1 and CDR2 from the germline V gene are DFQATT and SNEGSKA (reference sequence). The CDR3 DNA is TGCAGTGCTAGTCTTGCGGGGGGCAGAAGGAGGGAGCAGTTCTTC. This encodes CSASLAGGRRREQFF.

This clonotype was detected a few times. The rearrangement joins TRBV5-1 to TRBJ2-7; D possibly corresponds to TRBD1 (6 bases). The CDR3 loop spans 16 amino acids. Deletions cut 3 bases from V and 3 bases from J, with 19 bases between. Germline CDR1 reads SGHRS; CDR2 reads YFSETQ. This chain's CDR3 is CASSSTTGTPGYEQYF. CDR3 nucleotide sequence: TGCGCCAGCAGCTCAACCACCGGGACACCAGGCTACGAGCAGTACTTC.

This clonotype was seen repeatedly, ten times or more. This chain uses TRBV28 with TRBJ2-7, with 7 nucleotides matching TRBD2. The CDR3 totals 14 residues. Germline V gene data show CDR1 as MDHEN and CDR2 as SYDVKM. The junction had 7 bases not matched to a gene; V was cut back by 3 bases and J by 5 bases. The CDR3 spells CASSLGGKRNEQYF. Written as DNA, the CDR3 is TGTGCCAGCAGTTTGGGAGGGAAGAGGAACGAGCAGTACTTC.

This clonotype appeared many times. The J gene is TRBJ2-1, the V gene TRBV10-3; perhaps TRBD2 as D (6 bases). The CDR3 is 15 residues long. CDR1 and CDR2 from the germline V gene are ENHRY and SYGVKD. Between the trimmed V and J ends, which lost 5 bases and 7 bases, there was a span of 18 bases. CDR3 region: CAISIGAGLGNEQFF. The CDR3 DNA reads TGTGCCATCAGTATCGGAGCGGGTCTAGGTAATGAGCAGTTCTTC.

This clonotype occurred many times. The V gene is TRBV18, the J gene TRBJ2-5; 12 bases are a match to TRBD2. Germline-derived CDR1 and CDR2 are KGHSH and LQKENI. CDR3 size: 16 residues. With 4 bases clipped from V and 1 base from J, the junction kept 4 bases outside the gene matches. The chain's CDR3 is CASSLGTSGLQETQYF. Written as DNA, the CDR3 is TGTGCCAGCTCACTCGGGACTAGCGGGCTCCAAGAGACCCAGTACTTC.

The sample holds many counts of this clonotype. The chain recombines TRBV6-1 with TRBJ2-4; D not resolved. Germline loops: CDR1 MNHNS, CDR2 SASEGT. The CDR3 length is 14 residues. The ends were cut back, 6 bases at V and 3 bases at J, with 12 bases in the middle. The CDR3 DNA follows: TGTGCCAGCAGACCCCCGGGCTTCAAAAACATTCAGTACTTC. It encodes CASRPPGFKNIQYF.

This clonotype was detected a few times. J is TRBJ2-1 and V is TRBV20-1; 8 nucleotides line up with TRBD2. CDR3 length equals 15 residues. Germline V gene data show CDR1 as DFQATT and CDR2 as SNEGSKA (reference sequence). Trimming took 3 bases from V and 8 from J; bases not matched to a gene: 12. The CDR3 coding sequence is TGCAGTGCTAGCCCCCCGACTAGCGAGAACTATGAGCAGTTCTTC. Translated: CSASPPTSENYEQFF.

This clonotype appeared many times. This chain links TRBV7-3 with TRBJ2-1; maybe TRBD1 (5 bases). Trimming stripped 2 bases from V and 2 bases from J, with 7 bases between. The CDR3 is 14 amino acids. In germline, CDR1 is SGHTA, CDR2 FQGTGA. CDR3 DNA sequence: TGTGCCAGCAGCTTATCACAGGCCTACAATGAGCAGTTCTTC. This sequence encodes CASSLSQAYNEQFF.